These 5 T cell receptor beta chains share one sample of origin, sequenced in a study of Graves' ophthalmopathy and Graves' hyperthyroidism. From RNA, the CDR3 regions of TCR beta chains were amplified and sequenced. HTBI primers were used in a first-round RT-PCR, which preceded a second-round multiplex PCR. TCRdb called the multiplex PCR reads again in MiXCR, with one record for every CDR3 protein. The sample has 650,000 to 900,000 distinct CDR3 sequences, around 40% seen once; the top ten hold approximately 43%. Sequenced: peripheral blood. Receptor source: an adult man with Graves' ophthalmopathy.

On this clonotype itself: This clone may be a read error of a much larger clone one base away. The rearrangement links TRBV29-1 to TRBJ2-7, with TRBD2 matching 10 bases. There are 13 residues in the CDR3. The germline V gene has CDR1 SQVTM and CDR2 ANQGSEA. The CDR3 region is CSATLAGVPEQHF. The DNA of the CDR3 is TGCAGCGCAACTCTAGCGGGAGTACCCGAGCAGCACTTC.

This clonotype turned up a few times. The rearrangement joins TRBV19 to TRBJ1-1, with TRBD1 as a possible D gene (6 bases). This CDR3 has 17 residues. The V end was cut by 9 bases, the J end by 5 bases, with 28 bases between. Germline lookup yields CDR1 LNHDA and CDR2 SQIVND (reference sequence). The CDR3 DNA is TGTGCCAGCCTCCACCTAGCTGGGGGGGAAAGGGGGACTGAAGCTTTCTTT. Translation: CASLHLAGGERGTEAFF. Looking up the rest from reference TRBV19 and TRBJ1-1 gives the full variable domain: DGGITQSPKYLFRKEGQNVTLSCEQNLNHDAMYWYRQDPGQGLRLIYYSQIVNDFQKGDIAEGYSVSREKKESFPLTVTSAQKNPTAFYLCASLHLAGGERGTEAFFGQGTRLTVV.

The chain recombines TRBV7-9 with TRBJ2-6; D is possibly TRBD1 (6 bases). Trimming cost V 4 bases and J 3 bases, with 19 bases left between them. This CDR3 contains 18 residues. Germline V gene lookup returns CDR1 SEHNR and CDR2 FQNEAQ (reference sequence). For the CDR3, the DNA is TGTGCCAGCAGCTCCCAACAGGGAAAGTCTAGTGGGGCCAACGTCCTGACTTTC. It encodes CASSSQQGKSSGANVLTF.

In the case of this clonotype: A much bigger clone sits one base away, suggesting this may be a read error. The chain links TRBV7-9 to TRBJ1-1; no reliable D call. Trimming shortened V by 1 base and J by 1 base, and 7 bases separated the two germline ends. The CDR3 runs 14 residues. CDR1 and CDR2 (germline): SEHNR, FQNEAQ (reference sequence). The CDR3 DNA follows: TGTGCCAGCAGCTTAGTTTCAGCGAACACTGAAGCTTTCTTT. Residues: CASSLVSANTEAFF.

This clonotype appeared a few times. The V gene is TRBV7-9, the J gene TRBJ2-7; D is possibly TRBD2 (6 bases). Germline V gene data show CDR1 as SEHNR and CDR2 as FQNEAQ (reference sequence). This CDR3 is 14 amino acids long. V shed 5 bases and J shed 7 bases, with 18 bases lying between them. As DNA, the CDR3 is TGTGCCAGCAGCCCGTACCAGAATGGGGGGGAGCAGTACTTC. This encodes CASSPYQNGGEQYF.